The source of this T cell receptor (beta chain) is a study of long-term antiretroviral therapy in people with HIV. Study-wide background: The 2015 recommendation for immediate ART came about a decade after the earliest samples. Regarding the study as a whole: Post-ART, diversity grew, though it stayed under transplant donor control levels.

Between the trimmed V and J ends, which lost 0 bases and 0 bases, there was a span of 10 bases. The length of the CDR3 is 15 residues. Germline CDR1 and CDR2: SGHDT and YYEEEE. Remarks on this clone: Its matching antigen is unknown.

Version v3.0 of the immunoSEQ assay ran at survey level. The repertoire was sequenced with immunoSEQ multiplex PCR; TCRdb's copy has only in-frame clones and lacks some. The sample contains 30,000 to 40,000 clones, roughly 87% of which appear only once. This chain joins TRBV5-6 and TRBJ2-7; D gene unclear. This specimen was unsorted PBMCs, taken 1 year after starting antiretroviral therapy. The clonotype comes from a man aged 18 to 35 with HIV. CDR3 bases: TGTGCCAGCAGCTTGGCGCCCCTGGACTCCTACGAGCAGTACTTC. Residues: CASSLAPLDSYEQYF. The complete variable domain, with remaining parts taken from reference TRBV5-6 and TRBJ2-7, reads DAGVTQSPTHLIKTRGQQVTLRCSPKSGHDTVSWYQQALGQGPQFIFQYYEEEERQRGNFPDRFSGHQFPNYSSELNVNALLLGDSALYLCASSLAPLDSYEQYFGPGTRLTVT.